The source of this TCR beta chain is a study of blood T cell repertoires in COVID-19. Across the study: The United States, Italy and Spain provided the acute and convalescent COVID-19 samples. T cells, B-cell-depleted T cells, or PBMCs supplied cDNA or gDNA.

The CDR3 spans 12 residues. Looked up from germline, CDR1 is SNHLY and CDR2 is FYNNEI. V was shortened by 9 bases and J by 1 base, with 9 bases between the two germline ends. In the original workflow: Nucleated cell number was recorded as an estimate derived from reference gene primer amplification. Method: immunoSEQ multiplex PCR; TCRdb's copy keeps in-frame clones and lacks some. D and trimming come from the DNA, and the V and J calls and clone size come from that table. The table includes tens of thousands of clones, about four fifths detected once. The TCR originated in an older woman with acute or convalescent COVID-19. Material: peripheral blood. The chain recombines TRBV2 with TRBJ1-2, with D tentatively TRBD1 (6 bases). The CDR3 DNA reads TGTGCCAGAGGACAGTTTAACTATGGCTACACCTTC. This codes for CARGQFNYGYTF.